This T cell receptor beta chain was sequenced in a study of radiotherapy plus CTLA-4 blockade in lung cancer. Study context: Patients showed objective responses in 15% to 20% of cases, and disease control was achieved by under 35%.

This CDR3 comprises 15 residues. With V trimmed by 8 bases and J by 4 bases, 7 bases remained unmatched. CDR1 is MDHEN, CDR2 SYDVKM, per germline. Repertoires were generated with immunoSEQ multiplex PCR, while TCRdb's copy carries only in-frame clones and drops some. The sample has 35,000 to 45,000 clones; around 83% are singletons. Findings and limits, study-wide: Interferon-beta, together with early blood T cell clone dynamics, reportedly best predicted response.

A remark on this clone: Its antigen is not known.

This TCR was sampled from a human donor with non-small cell lung cancer who had stable disease on radiotherapy plus ipilimumab. The sequencing here drew on peripheral blood, taken from a patient treated with radiotherapy plus ipilimumab. V is TRBV28 and J is TRBJ2-1, with 11 nucleotides matching TRBD2. The CDR3 here is CASGRTSGFYNEQFF. Here the CDR3 DNA reads TGTGCCAGCGGGAGGACTAGCGGGTTTTACAATGAGCAGTTCTTC.